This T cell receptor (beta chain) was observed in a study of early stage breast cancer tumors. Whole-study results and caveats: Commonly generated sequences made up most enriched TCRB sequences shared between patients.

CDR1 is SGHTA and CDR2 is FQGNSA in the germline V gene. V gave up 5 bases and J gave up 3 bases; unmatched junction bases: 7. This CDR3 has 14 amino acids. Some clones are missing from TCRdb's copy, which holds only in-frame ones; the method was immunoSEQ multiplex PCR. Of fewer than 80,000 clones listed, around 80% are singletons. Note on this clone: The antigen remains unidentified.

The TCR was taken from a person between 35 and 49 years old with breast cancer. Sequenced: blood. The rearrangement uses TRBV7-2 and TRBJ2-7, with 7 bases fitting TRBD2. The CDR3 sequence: CASSPTAGSYEQYF. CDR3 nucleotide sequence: TGTGCCAGCAGCCCCACAGCGGGGAGCTACGAGCAGTACTTC.